This TCR beta chain was documented in a study of glioma-infiltrating T cells. This clonotype was seen repeatedly, ten times or more. The antigen is undetermined. TCR alpha and beta CDR3 regions were amplified from RNA using iRepertoire nested multiplex PCR. One-step reverse transcription and amplification started from roughly 100-400 ng of tissue mRNA or PBMC total RNA. In TCRdb, the multiplex PCR reads were re-called with MiXCR into one record per CDR3 protein. The table lists 150,000 to 200,000 distinct CDR3 sequences, 30% to 40% of them singletons. Study-level findings and limits: Non-neoplastic patients had below-expected tissue-blood divergence, while all gliomas exceeded expectation. Only very few CDR3 sequences appeared in both tissue and blood.

From germline, CDR1 is LNHNV and CDR2 YYDKDF (reference sequence). The CDR3 totals 14 residues. The V and J ends lost 0 bases and 0 bases respectively, with 6 bases between them. The V and J genes are TRBV15 and TRBJ2-7; D ambiguous. The clonotype comes from a human donor with low-grade glioma or glioblastoma, undergoing nonglioma brain surgery, or in good health (not recorded which). Sample: glioma tissue, nonneoplastic brain tissue, or PBMCs (not recorded which). The CDR3 is CATSRELSSYEQYF. In DNA, the CDR3 is TGTGCCACCAGCAGAGAGCTTTCCTCCTACGAGCAGTACTTC.